The 32 T cell receptor beta chains below all came from one sample that was sequenced in a study of blood T cell repertoires in COVID-19. Clones were read by immunoSEQ multiplex PCR, and TCRdb kept only the in-frame ones, dropping some. The sample yields 150,000 to 200,000 clones, 80% to 90% seen once. The sequencing sample was made of peripheral blood. The source is a man aged 18 to 35 who had recovered from COVID-19.

This chain uses TRBV28 with TRBJ2-7; TRBD2 is a possible D gene (5 bases). V was shortened by 4 bases and J by 7 bases, with 14 bases between the two germline ends. The CDR3 covers 13 residues. From germline, CDR1 is MDHEN and CDR2 SYDVKM. The CDR3 DNA follows: TGTGCCAGCAGTTCCGGACTGATAAGGGAGCAGTACTTC. This codes for CASSSGLIREQYF.

The chain recombines TRBV27 with TRBJ1-1; TRBD1 might be the D (5 bases). Trimming removed 7 bases at V and 1 base at J, with 13 bases between. The germline V gene encodes CDR1 MNHEY and CDR2 SMNVEV (reference sequence). This CDR3 is built from 14 residues. The CDR3 region is CASTLGGSNTEAFF. CDR3 coding DNA: TGTGCCAGCACCTTGGGGGGATCGAACACTGAAGCTTTCTTT.

This chain uses TRBV5-4 with TRBJ1-2; D possibly corresponds to TRBD1 (6 bases). The V end was cut by 5 bases, the J end by 8 bases, with 19 bases between. The CDR3 totals 14 residues. CDR1 and CDR2 (germline): SGHNT, YYREEE (reference sequence). The CDR3 region has the DNA TGTGCCAGCAGTTTCCCCTCAGGGGCGGAAGGCTACACCTTC. Translating gives CASSFPSGAEGYTF.

The rearrangement uses TRBV7-9 and TRBJ2-7, with D possibly TRBD1 on 5 matching bases. The CDR3 loop spans 17 amino acids. Germline-derived CDR1 and CDR2 are SEHNR and FQNEAQ (reference sequence). Trimming shortened V by 2 bases and J by 0 bases, and 17 bases separated the two germline ends. The CDR3 sequence: CASSLFPGRTSSYEQYF. The CDR3 DNA sequence: TGTGCCAGCAGCTTATTTCCCGGGCGGACAAGCTCCTACGAGCAGTACTTC.

The chain has TRBV2 and TRBJ1-1, with 8 bases that match TRBD1. V dropped 6 bases and J dropped 7; count of bases not matched to a gene: 13. Germline V lookup: CDR1 SNHLY, CDR2 FYNNEI. The CDR3 covers 15 residues. The DNA of the CDR3 is TGTGCCAGCAGCGCGATAGACAGGGGAAGGAATGAAGCTTTCTTT. Amino acid sequence: CASSAIDRGRNEAFF.

V gene TRBV25-1 combines with J gene TRBJ2-7; 9 nucleotides align to TRBD1. The CDR3 contains 17 residues. V lost 1 base and J lost 6; bases outside the gene matches: 13. The germline V gene encodes CDR1 MGHDK and CDR2 SYGVNS. CDR3 nucleotides: TGTGCCAGCAGTGAATTAAGGGTCCGGGACAGGGCTCTCGAGCAGTACTTC. Residues: CASSELRVRDRALEQYF.

This clone was picked up one time. The V call is TRBV11-2, the J call TRBJ1-1; 7 bases are shared with TRBD1. This CDR3 comprises 11 residues. V gave up 5 bases and J gave up 9 bases; unmatched junction bases: 3. Germline V CDR1 and CDR2: SGHAT, FQNNGV. CDR3 sequence (DNA): TGTGCCAGCAGCCGGGACAGAAAAGCTTTCTTT. Residues: CASSRDRKAFF. The full variable domain, rest sourced from reference TRBV11-2 and TRBJ1-1, is EAGVAQSPRYKIIEKRQSVAFWCNPISGHATLYWYQQILGQGPKLLIQFQNNGVVDDSQLPKDRFSAERLKGVDSTLKIQPAKLEDSAVYLCASSRDRKAFFGQGTRLTVV.

The rearrangement links TRBV7-2 to TRBJ2-1; perhaps TRBD1 as D (6 bases). The V gene lost 5 bases and the J gene lost 1 base, with 9 bases spanning the gap. Germline assignment: CDR1 SGHTA and CDR2 FQGNSA. The CDR3 is made up of 14 amino acids. The CDR3 DNA is TGTGCCAGCAGCCCCGACAGGTCCTACAATGAGCAGTTCTTC. The encoded protein is CASSPDRSYNEQFF.

The rearrangement links TRBV7-6 to TRBJ2-1, with 10 positions matching TRBD1. This CDR3 has 15 amino acids. Losses at the gene ends were 5 bases for V and 5 bases for J; bases not matched to a gene: 6. Germline V gene data show CDR1 as SGHVS and CDR2 as FNYEAQ. This chain's CDR3 is CASSPRDRGNNEQFF. CDR3 in DNA: TGTGCCAGCAGCCCAAGGGACAGGGGAAACAATGAGCAGTTCTTC.

This clone was recorded once. The rearrangement uses TRBV27 and TRBJ2-7, with a weak D call TRBD1 (5 bases). The V end was cut by 2 bases, the J end by 2 bases, with 7 bases between. The CDR3 has 13 residues. Germline lookup yields CDR1 MNHEY and CDR2 SMNVEV (reference sequence). In nucleotides, the CDR3 is TGTGCCAGCAGTTTAGGGGCTGCCTACGAGCAGTACTTC. Its translation is CASSLGAAYEQYF.

This clone was counted only a few times. This CDR3 is CASSPGTGQGGNTIYF. In DNA, the CDR3 is TGTGCCAGCAGCCCCGGAACCGGACAGGGTGGAAACACCATATATTTT. The chain recombines TRBV7-9 with TRBJ1-3, with 8 bases lining up with TRBD1. This CDR3 is built from 16 residues. V lost 5 bases, J lost 3 bases, and 9 bases stayed unmatched. In germline, CDR1 is SEHNR, CDR2 FQNEAQ (reference sequence).

This chain connects TRBV19 to TRBJ2-1; tentative D call: TRBD2 (6 bases). Germline-derived CDR1 and CDR2 are LNHDA and SQIVND (reference sequence). The CDR3 loop spans 12 amino acids. The germline V and J ends were trimmed by 6 bases and 6 bases, with 9 bases remaining between them. CDR3 in DNA: TGTGCCAGTAGCGGGGGTTTCAATGAGCAGTTCTTC. This translates into CASSGGFNEQFF.

In this sample, this clone turned up a few times. V and J are TRBV4-3 and TRBJ2-7; D is perhaps TRBD2 (6 bases). The germline V gene has CDR1 LGHNA and CDR2 YSLEER. The CDR3 is 16 amino acids. Trimming removed 1 base from V and 1 base from J, with 14 bases in between. CDR3 coding DNA: TGCGCCAGCAGCCAAGGGTGGGGTAGCGGATCCTACGAGCAGTACTTC. This sequence encodes CASSQGWGSGSYEQYF.

The chain recombines TRBV27 with TRBJ2-7, with TRBD1 as a possible D gene (5 bases). CDR3 length: 15 amino acids. In germline, CDR1 is MNHEY, CDR2 SMNVEV (reference sequence). Trimming pared 5 bases from V and 3 bases from J, leaving 17 bases between. CDR3 residues: CASSPSRGLNYEQYF. The DNA of the CDR3 is TGTGCCAGCAGTCCCTCAAGGGGATTGAACTACGAGCAGTACTTC.

The chain uses TRBV28 and TRBJ2-7; D is unclear. Germline V lookup: CDR1 MDHEN, CDR2 SYDVKM. The V end was cut by 4 bases, the J end by 4 bases, with 8 bases between. The CDR3 extends over 12 amino acids. DNA for the CDR3: TGTGCCAGCAGTTCCCTAGGATACGAGCAGTACTTC. Its protein product is CASSSLGYEQYF.

The gene calls are TRBV15 and TRBJ2-7; the D gene is possibly TRBD1 (5 bases). Per germline, CDR1 LNHNV and CDR2 YYDKDF (reference sequence). CDR3 length: 15 residues. Trimming stripped 0 bases from V and 7 bases from J, with 16 bases between. The CDR3 region is CATSRDVQVKREQYF. In DNA form, the CDR3 reads TGTGCCACCAGCAGAGATGTACAGGTGAAAAGGGAGCAGTACTTC.

The chain is built from TRBV6-5 and TRBJ2-3; possibly TRBD2 for D (6 bases). The CDR3 contains 15 residues. CDR1 and CDR2 (germline): MNHEY, SVGAGI. Deletions cut 6 bases from V and 1 base from J, with 14 bases between. CDR3 in DNA: TGTGCCAGCAGCAGACGGGACTTTCGCACAGATACGCAGTATTTT. Translating gives CASSRRDFRTDTQYF.

The chain couples TRBV11-3 to TRBJ2-5; 8 bases fit TRBD1. Germline V gene data show CDR1 as SGHNT and CDR2 as YENEEA. The CDR3 extends over 14 amino acids. The trim removed 5 bases at V and 5 bases at J, leaving 7 bases unmatched. CDR3: CASSPGGQRETQYF. CDR3 nucleotides: TGTGCCAGCAGCCCAGGGGGCCAACGGGAGACCCAGTACTTC.

This clone occurred once. V is TRBV6-5 and J is TRBJ1-4, with D perhaps matching TRBD1 (5 bases). This CDR3 spans 15 amino acids. V lost 1 base to trimming and J lost 7 bases, with 13 bases between them. CDR1 and CDR2 from the germline V gene are MNHEY and SVGAGI. The CDR3 loop is CASSYWSGRGEKLFF. The CDR3 region has the DNA TGTGCCAGCAGTTACTGGTCAGGGAGGGGTGAAAAACTGTTTTTT.

The DNA of the CDR3 is TGTGCCAGCAGTGACATCGGGGGCTACGAGCAGTACTTC. Residues: CASSDIGGYEQYF. The rearrangement joins TRBV6-1 to TRBJ2-7, with D perhaps matching TRBD2 (6 bases). The germline CDR1 and CDR2 sequences are MNHNS and SASEGT. Trimming shortened V by 3 bases and J by 3 bases, and 9 bases separated the two germline ends. This CDR3 region has 13 residues.

The chain is built from TRBV15 and TRBJ2-7, with 10 bases identical to TRBD2. J gave up 4 bases and V 0 bases, and 6 bases lay outside the gene matches. Germline loops: CDR1 LNHNV, CDR2 YYDKDF (reference sequence). CDR3 length equals 16 residues. The CDR3 region is CATSRDLLAGGYEQYF. CDR3 nucleotide sequence: TGTGCCACCAGCAGAGATCTCTTAGCGGGGGGATACGAGCAGTACTTC.

The gene calls are TRBV20-1 and TRBJ2-7; no firm D call. The CDR3 spans 14 residues. V was pared by 3 bases and J by 1 base, with 13 bases between. Germline assignment: CDR1 DFQATT and CDR2 SNEGSKA (reference sequence). The CDR3 bases are TGCAGTGCTAGTGGGTTTGTGGCTTCCTACGAGCAGTACTTC. Its translation is CSASGFVASYEQYF.

This rearrangement joins TRBV19 to TRBJ2-7; perhaps TRBD1 as D (5 bases). The CDR3 length is 14 residues. Germline V gene lookup returns CDR1 LNHDA and CDR2 SQIVND (reference sequence). V dropped 4 bases and J dropped 5 bases, with 15 bases sitting between them. CDR3 protein: CASSSAQGGHEQYF. For the CDR3, the DNA is TGTGCCAGTAGTAGCGCCCAGGGTGGCCACGAGCAGTACTTC.

The chain joins TRBV28 to TRBJ1-2; TRBD1 agrees at 8 bases. Germline assignment: CDR1 MDHEN and CDR2 SYDVKM. J gave up 4 bases and V 3 bases, and 13 bases lay outside the gene matches. CDR3 size: 17 residues. The CDR3 sequence is CASSFVGSGQGIYGYTF. In nucleotides, the CDR3 is TGTGCCAGCAGTTTTGTAGGGTCAGGACAGGGCATCTATGGCTACACCTTC.

This clone was detected a few times. This rearrangement joins TRBV7-9 to TRBJ2-1; a possible D gene is TRBD1 (7 bases). The germline V gene has CDR1 SEHNR and CDR2 FQNEAQ (reference sequence). The CDR3 has 15 residues. Trimming pared 4 bases from V and 7 bases from J, leaving 17 bases between. The CDR3 loop reads CASSSVEGAWNEQFF. The CDR3 nucleotides are TGTGCCAGCAGCTCAGTGGAGGGGGCGTGGAATGAGCAGTTCTTC.

This chain uses TRBV5-1 with TRBJ1-1; maybe TRBD1 (5 bases). V was pared by 2 bases and J by 4 bases, with 15 bases between. The germline V gene has CDR1 SGHRS and CDR2 YFSETQ. The CDR3 is 15 residues long. The CDR3 region has the DNA TGCGCCAGCAGCTTAGTCGCGGGGGGGAGCACTGAAGCTTTCTTT. Its protein product is CASSLVAGGSTEAFF.

The V and J genes are TRBV7-2 and TRBJ2-5, with 8 bases aligning to TRBD1. The CDR3 totals 15 residues. With V trimmed by 6 bases and J by 0 bases, 6 bases remained unmatched. The germline V gene encodes CDR1 SGHTA and CDR2 FQGNSA. CDR3 bases: TGTGCCAGCAGTTTTCAGGGGGCCCACCAAGAGACCCAGTACTTC. It codes for CASSFQGAHQETQYF.

The genes are TRBV5-1 and TRBJ2-6; D call uncertain. Germline values: CDR1 SGHRS, CDR2 YFSETQ. Trimming pared 4 bases from V and 5 bases from J, leaving 4 bases between. The CDR3 has 12 residues. The CDR3 sequence is CASSLRANVLTF. In nucleotides, the CDR3 is TGCGCCAGCAGCCTCCGGGCCAACGTCCTGACTTTC.

The chain combines TRBV13 with TRBJ2-3; the match to TRBD2 covers 13 bases. V was pared by 4 bases and J by 0 bases, with 13 bases of the junction left unmatched. CDR3 length: 20 amino acids. Germline V CDR1 and CDR2: PRHDT, FYEKMQ (reference sequence). CDR3: CASSSQGLAGRSPSTDTQYF. The CDR3 region has the DNA TGTGCCAGCAGCTCCCAGGGACTAGCGGGACGTTCGCCTAGCACAGATACGCAGTATTTT.

The J gene is TRBJ2-7, the V gene TRBV29-1; maybe TRBD1 (6 bases). With 7 bases removed from V and 4 bases from J, the gap between germline ends came to 11 bases. From germline, CDR1 is SQVTM and CDR2 ANQGSEA. The CDR3 has 11 residues. The CDR3 spells CSARRGYEQYF. CDR3 in DNA: TGCAGCGCCCGAAGGGGGTACGAGCAGTACTTC.

The genes are TRBV13 and TRBJ2-3; 7 bases map to TRBD2. The CDR3 spans 12 residues. Unmatched junction bases numbered 2, after V lost 5 bases and J lost 6 bases. Germline loops: CDR1 PRHDT, CDR2 FYEKMQ (reference sequence). CDR3 sequence (DNA): TGTGCCAGCAGCCGTAGCGGGGATACGCAGTATTTT. Amino acid sequence: CASSRSGDTQYF.

This chain joins TRBV30 and TRBJ1-2; the D gene is possibly TRBD1 (6 bases). Trimming removed 6 bases from V and 5 bases from J, with 16 bases in between. CDR3 length: 13 amino acids. Germline-derived CDR1 and CDR2 are GTSNPN and SVGIG (reference sequence). The chain's CDR3 is CACSGESLYGYTF. CDR3 DNA sequence: TGTGCCTGTTCAGGGGAATCCCTATATGGCTACACCTTC.